The clone carrying this TCR beta chain was detected a few times. Its cognate antigen is unknown. The data belong to a study of blood T cells in healthy people across ages. A J-beta primer mix and a sample-barcoded 5' primer were used in a second PCR of roughly 7 to 12 cycles. Each CDR3 protein is one row after TCRdb ran MiXCR on the 5' RACE reads. The sample consists of 1.4 million to 1.5 million distinct CDR3 sequences, around 42% of them appearing once. Study-wide points: Unknown donor CMV status possibly confounded expanded clonotype changes. Estimates of diversity drawn from one million T cells were considered underestimates. Donors of long life had a larger count of naive CD4+ cells and greater diversity than aged donors.

Per-sample yields of isolated PBMCs were at least 7 million. Sequenced material: blood. The sequence came from a young woman in good health.

CDR3 region: CASRSIEAEQFF. The CDR3 coding sequence is TGTGCCAGCAGGTCCATTGAGGCTGAGCAGTTCTTC. The genes are TRBV7-9 and TRBJ2-1; D uncertain. V lost 6 bases, J lost 9 bases, and 12 bases lay in between. CDR1 and CDR2 from the germline V gene are SEHNR and FQNEAQ (reference sequence). The CDR3 covers 12 residues.